This T cell receptor (beta chain) was found in a study of blood T cells in healthy people across ages (dated by TCRdb to about 2015). Regarding the complete study: Template switching captured roughly one uniquely barcoded TCR beta cDNA molecule per two T cells in model experiments. For two donors (one aged 18 to 29 and one aged 80 or older), the study analyzed two additional independent replicas of 1 million unique cDNA reads from the same blood draw. Donors were grouped into four age groups: young (average roughly 15 years), middle-aged (39), aged (approximately 58) and long-lived (approximately 81). Using deep sequencing normalized with unique cDNA molecular identifiers, the study measured how TCR beta repertoire diversity changes with age. Donors of different ages were randomly distributed across sequencing lanes to avoid experimental bias. Findings and caveats that apply to the study as a whole: Estimates of total diversity from one million sequenced T cells were regarded as lower bounds and underestimates. Observed TCR beta diversity per million T cells fell roughly linearly with age, and a significant reduction was already apparent by age around 39. Since profiling was done on bulk unsorted PBMCs, naive and antigen-experienced compartments could not be conclusively compared. The CMV infection status of donors was not known, potentially confounding age-related changes in expanded clonotypes. A strong correlation was found between observed TCR beta diversity and the percentage of naive T cells measured by flow cytometry. Compared with the aged group, the long-lived group had more naive CD4+ T cells, fewer expanded clones and increased TCR diversity, suggesting age selection.

Including the terminal cysteine and phenylalanine, the CDR3 comprises 15 residues. Left in the record is the CDR3 DNA by itself, 45 bases read in frame from the first base. V and J lose 3 bases and 6 bases, and a span of 18 bases separates them. In the germline V gene, CDR1 corresponds to SGHRS and CDR2 to YFSETQ. The roughly 39 donors, aged 6 to 90 years, were systemically healthy Caucasian individuals from Russia. Each donor gave approximately 9.3 milliliters of peripheral blood, collected into EDTA-treated Vacutainer tubes. Ficoll-Paque density-gradient centrifugation was used to isolate PBMCs, with at least 6.5 million per sample. Trizol reagent was used to extract total RNA from PBMCs, with at least 5 micrograms per sample. The percentages of naive CD45RAhigh/CD27high T cells were determined by flow cytometry on a PBMC aliquot from every donor. Preparation of the library involved 5' RACE. Sequencing took place on an Illumina HiSeq 2500. A second PCR of roughly 7 to 12 cycles was run with a J-beta primer mix and a sample-barcoded 5' primer. Each TCR beta cDNA molecule received a unique molecular identifier from a template-switch 5' adaptor carrying 12 random nucleotides. Each sample yielded at least 2.5 million CDR3-containing paired-end reads. First-strand cDNA synthesis was performed from all RNA using the Mint cDNA synthesis kit, with priming by a TRBC-specific oligonucleotide. After uracil-DNA glycosylase treatment, a first 18-cycle PCR used universal primers M1SS and BC2_uni_R on all cDNA. The original methods were these. For normalization, 1 million high-quality reads, each with a distinct molecular identifier, were randomly selected from each sample. Instead of being binned into consensus sequences, reads with shared molecular identifiers were discarded. MiTCR, with a Q25 quality threshold and the strictest error-elimination algorithm, was used for CDR3 identification, clonotype clustering and error correction. A nonparametric unseen species model with Euler transformation was used to estimate a lower bound on total TCR beta diversity. TCRdb reanalyzed the raw reads on its own, using fastp at Q25 for trimming and MiXCR for clone calling, and kept in-frame beta chains. For every CDR3 protein sequence, its rows merge into one entry that carries the most common genes and DNA. These V and J calls rely on TCRdb rather than the paper's analysis. The sample includes some 1.5 million distinct CDR3 sequences, with 28% observed a single time. Clones ranked in the top ten supply more than 6% of the sample.

About this clonotype: Its specific antigen is unknown. Base qualities are not recorded, but no much larger clone differs from it by a single base.

The sequence came from a woman in her twenties or thirties in good health. The sequenced sample consisted of blood. The V gene is TRBV5-1 and the J gene is TRBJ1-2, with TRBD1 as a weak D call on 6 bases. This receptor has the CDR3 CASSWKQGTGDGYTF. The nucleotides read TGCGCCAGCAGCTGGAAACAGGGAACGGGCGATGGCTACACCTTC.